The table lists the clone carrying this T cell receptor (beta chain) with a few counts. Its antigen is as yet unknown. By quantitative 5'-RACE with molecular barcodes, the TCR beta libraries were made. Each CDR3 protein is one row after TCRdb ran MiXCR on the 5' RACE reads. The sample records some 140,000 distinct CDR3 sequences, more than 5.5% being singletons. The data stem from a study of CD8 T cells in ankylosing spondylitis. Germline assignment: CDR1 MNHNS and CDR2 SASEGT. The ends were cut back, 6 bases at V and 7 bases at J, with 15 bases in the middle. The CDR3 contains 13 residues. Study findings and constraints: Earlier work had already found some motif variants in reactive arthritis synovial fluid and blood.

Sequenced input: blood, either unsorted or a sorted T cell fraction (not recorded which). This chain joins TRBV6-1 and TRBJ1-2; D perhaps matches TRBD1 (5 bases). The TCR comes from a female donor with ankylosing spondylitis or in good health (not recorded which). The CDR3 coding sequence is TGTGCCAGCAGACCCCCAGGGTTAGGTGGCTACACCTTC. It codes for CASRPPGLGGYTF.